A single sample gave rise to the 20 T cell receptor beta chains below, sequenced in a study of blood T cell repertoires in COVID-19. Assay: immunoSEQ multiplex PCR; the TCRdb copy retains only in-frame clones and omits some. This repertoire shows about 130,000 clones, approximately 90% found once; its top ten account for roughly 4.3%. The material sequenced was peripheral blood. Receptor source: a man in his 60s with COVID-19, enrolled during active disease.

The chain recombines TRBV30 with TRBJ2-2; 8 bases are shared with TRBD2. V dropped 7 bases and J dropped 3; count of bases not matched to a gene: 10. This CDR3 region has 15 residues. CDR1 and CDR2 (germline): GTSNPN, SVGIG (reference sequence). The CDR3 reads CASGGETSYTGELFF. The CDR3 DNA is TGTGCCTCCGGGGGGGAAACTAGTTACACCGGGGAGCTGTTTTTT.

The gene calls are TRBV5-4 and TRBJ1-3; D possibly corresponds to TRBD1 (6 bases). Germline values: CDR1 SGHNT, CDR2 YYREEE (reference sequence). There are 17 residues in the CDR3. Between the trimmed V and J ends, which lost 0 bases and 4 bases, there was a span of 17 bases. The CDR3 DNA is TGTGCCAGCAGCTTGGATGCTAAGGGGGACATGGGAAACACCATATATTTT. This sequence encodes CASSLDAKGDMGNTIYF.

The chain employs TRBV28 and TRBJ1-1; the match to TRBD1 covers 9 bases. There are 14 residues in the CDR3. CDR1 is MDHEN, CDR2 SYDVKM, per germline. Losses at the gene ends were 6 bases for V and 5 bases for J; bases not matched to a gene: 7. As DNA, the CDR3 is TGTGCCAGCAGCCTAATACAGGGGGCAACTGAAGCTTTCTTT. Translated: CASSLIQGATEAFF.

The CDR3 nucleotides are TGTGCCTGGAGCCGACAGGGGGCGCGATCACCCCTCCACTTT. It specifies CAWSRQGARSPLHF. The chain uses TRBV30 and TRBJ1-6; 10 nucleotides match TRBD1. V was clipped by 3 bases and J by 10 bases; unmatched bases: 6. Germline lookup yields CDR1 GTSNPN and CDR2 SVGIG (reference sequence). The CDR3 covers 14 residues.

V usage is TRBV7-9 and J usage is TRBJ1-5, with a tentative D call TRBD1 (5 bases). V was trimmed by 5 bases and J by 1 base, leaving 12 bases between them. The CDR3 extends over 15 amino acids. CDR1 and CDR2 from the germline V gene are SEHNR and FQNEAQ (reference sequence). The CDR3 DNA sequence: TGTGCCAGCAGCCCGGAGGAGGGGAGCAATCAGCCCCAGCATTTT. Amino acids: CASSPEEGSNQPQHF. The full variable domain, its missing parts supplied by reference TRBV7-9 and TRBJ1-5, is DTGVSQNPRHKITKRGQNVTFRCDPISEHNRLYWYRQTLGQGPEFLTYFQNEAQLEKSRLLSDRFSAERPKGSFSTLEIQRTEQGDSAMYLCASSPEEGSNQPQHFGDGTRLSIL.

V gene TRBV27 combines with J gene TRBJ1-2, with a weak D call TRBD1 (6 bases). The CDR3 runs to 14 residues. From germline, CDR1 is MNHEY and CDR2 SMNVEV (reference sequence). Trimming left V 8 bases short and J 8 bases short, with 21 bases between. CDR3 in amino acids: CASRKGGNGGGYTF. Here the CDR3 DNA reads TGTGCCAGCCGCAAAGGGGGTAACGGAGGAGGCTACACCTTC.

The chain combines TRBV5-1 with TRBJ2-5, with 8 nucleotides matching TRBD1. This CDR3 contains 15 residues. The V gene end was trimmed by 4 bases and the J gene end by 1 base; junction bases not matched to a gene: 6. Germline loops: CDR1 SGHRS, CDR2 YFSETQ. Here the CDR3 reads CASSRQGQAQETQYF. CDR3 nucleotides: TGCGCCAGCAGCCGGCAGGGACAGGCCCAAGAGACCCAGTACTTC.

This clone was observed a single time. The J gene is TRBJ1-2, the V gene TRBV4-2; D call uncertain. Trimming removed 0 bases at V and 4 bases at J, with 12 bases between. The CDR3 has 15 residues. CDR1 is LGHNA, CDR2 YNFKEQ, per germline. The CDR3 loop reads CASSQDLQIFYGYTF. In nucleotides, the CDR3 is TGTGCCAGCAGCCAAGATCTACAGATCTTCTATGGCTACACCTTC.

V is TRBV10-2 and J is TRBJ1-1; possibly TRBD1 for D (5 bases). Trimming left V 7 bases short and J 0 bases short, with 15 bases between. The CDR3 is 15 residues long. CDR1 and CDR2 (germline): WSHSY, SAAADI. In DNA form, the CDR3 reads TGCGCCAGCAAGGGGCAGGACCTCATGAACACTGAAGCTTTCTTT. Translating it yields CASKGQDLMNTEAFF.

The J gene is TRBJ1-1, the V gene TRBV29-1; D not certain. Trimming shortened V by 5 bases and J by 1 base, and 11 bases separated the two germline ends. The germline CDR1 and CDR2 sequences are SQVTM and ANQGSEA. CDR3 length: 13 residues. The CDR3 DNA reads TGCAGCGTTTCAGGTGGGTCGAACACTGAAGCTTTCTTT. Translation: CSVSGGSNTEAFF. Using reference TRBV29-1 and TRBJ1-1 for the parts outside the CDR3, the full variable domain is SAVISQKPSRDICQRGTSLTIQCQVDSQVTMMFWYRQQPGQSLTLIATANQGSEATYESGFVIDKFPISRPNLTFSTLTVSNMSPEDSSIYLCSVSGGSNTEAFFGQGTRLTVV.

This clone was seen just once. Other DNA sequences in this sample translate to the same CDR3. The chain combines TRBV5-1 with TRBJ1-2, with 8 bases that match TRBD1. The V and J ends lost 4 bases and 3 bases, in that order; junction bases with no gene match: 2. CDR3 length: 13 amino acids. The V gene's germline CDR1 is SGHRS and CDR2 YFSETQ. The CDR3 DNA follows: TGCGCCAGCAGCCCACAGGGGGACTATGGCTACACCTTC. Translated, it gives CASSPQGDYGYTF.

The chain combines TRBV6-5 with TRBJ1-5; perhaps TRBD1 as D (6 bases). V was clipped by 5 bases and J by 4 bases, with 12 bases between them. Germline CDR1 MNHEY, CDR2 SVGAGI. The CDR3 sequence is 14 residues long. For the CDR3, the DNA is TGTGCCAGCAGTCCTCGACAGGAGAATCAGCCCCAGCATTTT. Protein product: CASSPRQENQPQHF.

The genes are TRBV7-2 and TRBJ1-3, with D perhaps TRBD1 (6 bases). CDR3 length: 13 amino acids. Looked up from germline, CDR1 is SGHTA and CDR2 is FQGNSA. Between the trimmed V and J ends, which lost 7 bases and 3 bases, there was a span of 10 bases. The CDR3 DNA reads TGTGCCAGCAATGTACAGGGTGGAAACACCATATATTTT. Residues: CASNVQGGNTIYF.

This clone was observed a handful of times. The V and J genes are TRBV9 and TRBJ1-4, with D possibly matching TRBD1 (5 bases). The V gene's germline CDR1 is SGDLS and CDR2 YYNGEE. Trimming cost V 4 bases and J 13 bases, with 14 bases left between them. This CDR3 has 12 amino acids. CDR3: CASSPFRGTLFF. For the CDR3, the DNA is TGTGCCAGCAGCCCATTTCGCGGGACACTGTTTTTT.

The chain combines TRBV7-3 with TRBJ1-1; 9 positions agree with TRBD1. Germline assignment: CDR1 SGHTA and CDR2 FQGTGA. The CDR3 totals 13 residues. The V and J ends lost 9 bases and 5 bases, in that order; junction bases with no gene match: 7. The CDR3: CASKQGAMTEAFF. The CDR3 nucleotides read TGTGCCAGTAAACAGGGGGCGATGACTGAAGCTTTCTTT.

The V and J genes are TRBV5-1 and TRBJ2-7; possible D gene TRBD2, 6 bases. V lost 4 bases and J 9 bases, leaving 23 bases between the germline ends. This CDR3 is built from 15 residues. Germline V gene sequence: CDR1 SGHRS, CDR2 YFSETQ. The CDR3 loop reads CASSQSLEGNQGQYF. DNA for the CDR3: TGCGCCAGCAGCCAATCCCTGGAGGGTAATCAGGGGCAGTACTTC.

Only a few counts were recorded for this clone. The chain joins TRBV19 to TRBJ1-6; 7 bases agree with TRBD1. V dropped 7 bases and J dropped 4; count of bases not matched to a gene: 4. The length of the CDR3 is 14 residues. CDR1 is LNHDA and CDR2 is SQIVND in the germline V gene (reference sequence). This chain's CDR3 is CASTVDRYNSPLHF. CDR3 DNA: TGTGCCAGTACCGTGGACAGGTATAATTCACCCCTCCACTTT.

The rearrangement joins TRBV28 to TRBJ1-4; weak D call: TRBD1 (5 bases). Germline values: CDR1 MDHEN, CDR2 SYDVKM. Between the trimmed V and J ends, which lost 7 bases and 13 bases, there was a span of 28 bases. The CDR3 contains 16 residues. The CDR3, as DNA: TGTGCCAGCACCTTCGGGGGGGGGTTCCCATCCCGAACACTGTTTTTT. It yields the protein CASTFGGGFPSRTLFF.

This chain joins TRBV2 and TRBJ1-4, with 7 bases that match TRBD1. Germline lookup yields CDR1 SNHLY and CDR2 FYNNEI. Losses at the gene ends were 3 bases for V and 0 bases for J; bases not matched to a gene: 4. This CDR3 has 16 residues. CDR3 amino acids: CASSDGGTATNEKLFF. CDR3 DNA sequence: TGTGCCAGCAGTGACGGCGGGACAGCAACTAATGAAAAACTGTTTTTT.

The chain has TRBV30 and TRBJ1-6, with D possibly TRBD1 on 5 matching bases. Germline assignment: CDR1 GTSNPN and CDR2 SVGIG (reference sequence). The CDR3 totals 14 residues. V was pared by 5 bases and J by 0 bases, with 8 bases between. CDR3 DNA: TGTGCCTGGGGGGCGAGCTCCTATAATTCACCCCTCCACTTT. This gives the protein CAWGASSYNSPLHF.